This is a list of T cell receptor beta chains from one sample in a study of radiotherapy plus CTLA-4 blockade in lung cancer. TCRdb's copy holds only in-frame clones and misses some; the assay was immunoSEQ multiplex PCR. The sample lists about 120,000 clones; about 87% were seen once. This specimen was peripheral blood, taken from a patient treated with radiotherapy plus ipilimumab. The receptors were sampled from a human donor with non-small cell lung cancer that progressed on radiotherapy plus ipilimumab. Each CDR3 is given with its conserved first and last residue. The D gene is left open where the match is weak. Rows give clone size only sometimes, using once, few, many, or a class for an expanded clone.

J gene | V gene | clone size | D gene | CDR3 DNA | CDR3 protein
TRBJ2-1 | TRBV15 | NA | NA | TGTGCCACCAGCGGGGGGACAAATGAGCAGTTCTTC | CATSGGTNEQFF
TRBJ2-1 | TRBV6-1 | NA | NA | TGTGCCAGCAGCTCCGGGACCCTTAGGGATGAGCAGTTCTTC | CASSSGTLRDEQFF
TRBJ1-1 | TRBV7-2 | NA | NA | TGTGCCAGCAGCTTAACACGGAACACTGAAGCTTTCTTT | CASSLTRNTEAFF
TRBJ1-5 | TRBV11-2 | NA | TRBD1 | TGTGCCAGCTCTAAAGGACAGGGACCTCAGCCCCAGCATTTT | CASSKGQGPQPQHF
TRBJ2-4 | TRBV6-1 | once | TRBD1 | TGTGCCAGCAGGGAAGGGGGCCTGGACATTCAGTACTTC | CASREGGLDIQYF
TRBJ2-1 | TRBV6-1 | NA | TRBD2 | TGTGCCAGCCGGCCAAGCGGGAGGGCCCGTGAGCAGTTCTTC | CASRPSGRAREQFF
TRBJ2-5 | TRBV7-8 | NA | TRBD2 | TGTGCCAGCAGCCCTCTAGCGGGAGATCAAGAGACCCAGTACTTC | CASSPLAGDQETQYF
TRBJ2-3 | TRBV18 | NA | NA | TGTGCCAGCTCACCGGGTCGGGAGCCGGCAGATACGCAGTATTTT | CASSPGREPADTQYF
TRBJ2-1 | TRBV27 | NA | TRBD2 | TGTGCCAGCAGTTTAGGACTAGCAAATGAGCAGTTCTTC | CASSLGLANEQFF
TRBJ2-7 | TRBV11-3 | NA | NA | TGTGCCAGCAGCAACCGGGACGGGGCCTACGAGCAGTACTTC | CASSNRDGAYEQYF
TRBJ1-2 | TRBV6-5 | NA | NA | TGTGCCAGCAGTTACTCCTATCCAGGGGCGAACTATGGCTACACCTTC | CASSYSYPGANYGYTF
TRBJ2-1 | TRBV9 | NA | NA | TGTGCCAGCAGCGTAGGCTTGGGGGGATTCTACAATGAGCAGTTCTTC | CASSVGLGGFYNEQFF
TRBJ1-5 | TRBV19 | NA | TRBD1 | TGTGCCAGTAGGAAGGGACAGGGGGTCCAGCCCCAGCATTTT | CASRKGQGVQPQHF
TRBJ1-4 | TRBV14 | NA | TRBD1 | TGTGCCAGCAGCCAAACTACAGGGGGCGAAAAACTGTTTTTT | CASSQTTGGEKLFF
TRBJ2-2 | TRBV10-3 | NA | TRBD1 | TGTGCCATCAGTAAGAAGACAGGGGGCGCGGACACCGGGGAGCTGTTTTTT | CAISKKTGGADTGELFF
TRBJ2-3 | TRBV2 | NA | TRBD2 | TGTGCCAGCAGTGTTTCCCGACTAGCGGGAGGGCCTCGTACAGATACGCAGTATTTT | CASSVSRLAGGPRTDTQYF
TRBJ1-4 | TRBV5-6 | few | TRBD1 | TGTGCCAGCAGCTTGGGACAGGGGGAAAAACTGTTTTTT | CASSLGQGEKLFF
TRBJ2-7 | TRBV11-2 | NA | TRBD2 | TGTGCCAGCAGCTTAAGGACGGGACTAGCGGAATACGAGCAGTACTTC | CASSLRTGLAEYEQYF
TRBJ2-3 | TRBV29-1 | NA | NA | TGCAGCGTTCTAAGGTTAGCAACAGATACGCAGTATTTT | CSVLRLATDTQYF
TRBJ1-2 | TRBV19 | NA | NA | TGTGCCAGTAGTATTGCCAGGGGAGACTATGGCTACACCTTC | CASSIARGDYGYTF
TRBJ2-7 | TRBV5-5 | few | TRBD2 | TGTGCCACCACTTGGGGCGGGAGCGGCGAGCAGTACTTC | CATTWGGSGEQYF
TRBJ1-2 | TRBV7-9 | few | NA | TGTGCCAGCAGCTTAGTTCGGCGGGGAGATCTATATGGCTACACCTTC | CASSLVRRGDLYGYTF
TRBJ1-2 | TRBV7-9 | NA | NA | TGTGCCAGCAGCTTGCAGGTGAACTATGGCTACACCTTC | CASSLQVNYGYTF
TRBJ1-2 | TRBV28 | few | NA | TGTGCCAGCAGTTTTTCGTCCAGTTATGGCTACACCTTC | CASSFSSSYGYTF
TRBJ1-5 | TRBV14 | NA | NA | TGTGCCAGCAGCCACCCGAGGAGCCCCATGCATTTT | CASSHPRSPMHF
TRBJ2-3 | TRBV5-5 | NA | TRBD2 | TGTGCCAGCAGCTTGGACGCTAGCGGGAGTACAGATACGCAGTATTTT | CASSLDASGSTDTQYF
TRBJ2-1 | TRBV11-3 | NA | TRBD2 | TGTGCCAGCAGCCCTCAGGGAGGGAGCAATGAGCAGTTCTTC | CASSPQGGSNEQFF
TRBJ1-3 | TRBV7-9 | once | NA | TGTGCCAGCAGCTTTTCCAGCCTTTCTGGAAACACCATATATTTT | CASSFSSLSGNTIYF
TRBJ2-7 | TRBV28 | NA | TRBD1 | TGTGCCAGCAGCACGATCGGGACAGGGAAAAACGAGCAGTACTTC | CASSTIGTGKNEQYF